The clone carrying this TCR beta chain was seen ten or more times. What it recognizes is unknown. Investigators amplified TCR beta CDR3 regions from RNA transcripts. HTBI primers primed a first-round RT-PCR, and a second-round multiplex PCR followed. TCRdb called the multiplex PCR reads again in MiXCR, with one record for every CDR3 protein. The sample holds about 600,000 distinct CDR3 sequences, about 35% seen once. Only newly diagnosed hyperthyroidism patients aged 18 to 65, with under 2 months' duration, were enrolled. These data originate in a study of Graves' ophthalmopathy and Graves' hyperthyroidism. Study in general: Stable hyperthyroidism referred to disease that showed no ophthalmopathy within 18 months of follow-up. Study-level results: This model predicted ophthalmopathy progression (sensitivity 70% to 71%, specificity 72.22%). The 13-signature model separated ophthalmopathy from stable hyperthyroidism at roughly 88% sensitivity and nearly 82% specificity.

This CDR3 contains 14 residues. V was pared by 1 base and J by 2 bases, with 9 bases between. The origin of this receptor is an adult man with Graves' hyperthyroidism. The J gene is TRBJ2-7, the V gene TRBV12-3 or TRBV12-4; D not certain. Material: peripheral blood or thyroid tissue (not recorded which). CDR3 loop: CASSLVGIPYEQYF. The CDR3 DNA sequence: TGTGCCAGCAGTTTAGTGGGAATCCCCTACGAGCAGTACTTC.